A selection of T cell receptor beta chains follows, all from one sample in a study of blood T cells in healthy people across ages. One entry per CDR3 protein results from TCRdb running MiXCR on the 5' RACE reads. Of some 1.5 million distinct CDR3 sequences listed, about 28% are singletons. Sequencing input: blood. The source is a woman in her twenties or thirties in good health. Each CDR3 is given with its conserved first and last residue. D genes are given only for firm matches. The size field is filled for only some rows; it gives once, few, many or a size class.

d_gene: NA; v_gene: TRBV29-1; j_gene: TRBJ2-5; len: 11; abundance: many; CDR3nt: TGCAGCGTTGGACGGACAGAGACCCAGTACTTC; CDR3aa: CSVGRTETQYF
d_gene: NA; v_gene: TRBV5-4; j_gene: TRBJ2-2; len: 16; abundance: NA; CDR3nt: TGTGCCAGCAGCCTTCTAGGGGGGCGACTAACCGGGGAGCTGTTTTTT; CDR3aa: CASSLLGGRLTGELFF
d_gene: TRBD2; v_gene: TRBV12-3/TRBV12-4; j_gene: TRBJ2-7; len: 16; abundance: NA; CDR3nt: TGTGCCAGCAGTTTAGCAGGGACTAGCGGCCTCTACGAGCAGTACTTC; CDR3aa: CASSLAGTSGLYEQYF
d_gene: NA; v_gene: TRBV18; j_gene: TRBJ2-4; len: 20; abundance: few; CDR3nt: TGTGCCAGCTCACCCCTGAGGGCAGGGAGAAGGGCGATAGCCAAAAACATTCAGTACTTC; CDR3aa: CASSPLRAGRRAIAKNIQYF
d_gene: NA; v_gene: TRBV27; j_gene: TRBJ2-3; len: 14; abundance: NA; CDR3nt: TGTGCCAGCAGTTTAAACAGCGACACAGATACGCAGTATTTT; CDR3aa: CASSLNSDTDTQYF
d_gene: TRBD2; v_gene: TRBV7-9; j_gene: TRBJ2-2; len: 16; abundance: NA; CDR3nt: TGTGCCAGCAGCTTCGGACTAGCTCTGAACACCGGGGAGCTGTTTTTT; CDR3aa: CASSFGLALNTGELFF
d_gene: NA; v_gene: TRBV7-6; j_gene: TRBJ1-6; len: 13; abundance: NA; CDR3nt: TGTGCCAGCAGCTTAGAGCTCAGGTCACCCCCCCACTTT; CDR3aa: CASSLELRSPPHF
d_gene: TRBD2; v_gene: TRBV4-1; j_gene: TRBJ2-1; len: 14; abundance: few; CDR3nt: TGCGCCGGCAGTATAAGACTAGCGGGGGGGTTTCAGTTCTTC; CDR3aa: CAGSIRLAGGFQFF
d_gene: NA; v_gene: TRBV6-5; j_gene: TRBJ2-2; len: 14; abundance: few; CDR3nt: TGTGCCAGCAATTCAGCGCCGAACACCGGGGAGCTGTTTTTT; CDR3aa: CASNSAPNTGELFF
d_gene: TRBD1; v_gene: TRBV7-9; j_gene: TRBJ2-1; len: 15; abundance: few; CDR3nt: TGTGCCAGCAGCTTAGTTGGACAGGACTACAATGAGCAGTTCTTC; CDR3aa: CASSLVGQDYNEQFF
d_gene: NA; v_gene: TRBV14; j_gene: TRBJ1-2; len: 15; abundance: few; CDR3nt: TGTGCCAGCAGCCAAGATAGCCGGGTTCAGAGTGGCTACACCTTC; CDR3aa: CASSQDSRVQSGYTF
d_gene: NA; v_gene: TRBV29-1; j_gene: TRBJ1-4; len: 14; abundance: NA; CDR3nt: TGCAGCGGTTCCGGGACCGCCGTTAATGAAAAACTGTTTTTT; CDR3aa: CSGSGTAVNEKLFF
d_gene: NA; v_gene: TRBV9; j_gene: TRBJ1-1; len: 14; abundance: once; CDR3nt: TGTGCCGCCCCAGTAAGCACCTTGAACACTGAAGCTTTCTTT; CDR3aa: CAAPVSTLNTEAFF
d_gene: TRBD1; v_gene: TRBV10-2; j_gene: TRBJ2-5; len: 13; abundance: many; CDR3nt: TGCGCCAGCAGTGCAAACAGGGGAGAGACCCAGTACTTC; CDR3aa: CASSANRGETQYF
d_gene: TRBD1; v_gene: TRBV4-1; j_gene: TRBJ2-5; len: 14; abundance: few; CDR3nt: TGCGCCTGCAGCCTTCGGACAGGCCAAGAGACCCAGTACTTC; CDR3aa: CACSLRTGQETQYF
d_gene: NA; v_gene: TRBV3-1; j_gene: TRBJ2-5; len: 15; abundance: NA; CDR3nt: TGTACCAGCAGCCAAGATCTCAGTAACCAAGAGACCCAGTACTTC; CDR3aa: CTSSQDLSNQETQYF
d_gene: TRBD2; v_gene: TRBV12-3/TRBV12-4; j_gene: TRBJ2-1; len: 15; abundance: NA; CDR3nt: TGTGCCAGCAGTCCCGCTAGCGGGAGGGCGGGTGAGCAGTTCTTC; CDR3aa: CASSPASGRAGEQFF
d_gene: NA; v_gene: TRBV20-1; j_gene: TRBJ2-1; len: 19; abundance: few; CDR3nt: TGCAGTGCTAGAAACCCCGGGACTCTTAAAGGGAGAGGGTCCAATGAGCAGTTCTTC; CDR3aa: CSARNPGTLKGRGSNEQFF
d_gene: TRBD2; v_gene: TRBV15; j_gene: TRBJ2-7; len: 14; abundance: few; CDR3nt: TGTGCCACCAGCAGACTAGCGGGAGGCCGCGAGCAGTACTTC; CDR3aa: CATSRLAGGREQYF
d_gene: TRBD1; v_gene: TRBV12-3/TRBV12-4; j_gene: TRBJ1-4; len: 15; abundance: NA; CDR3nt: TGTGCCAGCAGCCGACAGGGGGTGACTAATGAAAAACTGTTTTTT; CDR3aa: CASSRQGVTNEKLFF
d_gene: NA; v_gene: TRBV4-2; j_gene: TRBJ2-2; len: 15; abundance: NA; CDR3nt: TGTGCCAGCAGCCAAGAGACAGGGAACACCGGGGAGCTGTTTTTT; CDR3aa: CASSQETGNTGELFF
d_gene: NA; v_gene: TRBV2; j_gene: TRBJ2-7; len: 16; abundance: few; CDR3nt: TGTGCCAGCAGTGAAGAGGAGGGTGGTTGGAGTTACGAGCAGTACTTC; CDR3aa: CASSEEEGGWSYEQYF
d_gene: TRBD2; v_gene: TRBV12-3/TRBV12-4; j_gene: TRBJ2-5; len: 15; abundance: few; CDR3nt: TGTGCCAGCAGACCCAGCGGGGGGGCCCCAGAGACCCAGTACTTC; CDR3aa: CASRPSGGAPETQYF
d_gene: NA; v_gene: TRBV29-1; j_gene: TRBJ1-1; len: 10; abundance: NA; CDR3nt: TGCAGCGTGCAAGACAGAGAAGCTTTCTTT; CDR3aa: CSVQDREAFF
d_gene: TRBD1; v_gene: TRBV2; j_gene: TRBJ2-5; len: 17; abundance: NA; CDR3nt: TGTGCCAGCAGTGGTTGGACAGGGGGCCCCGAGCAAGAGACCCAGTACTTC; CDR3aa: CASSGWTGGPEQETQYF
d_gene: TRBD1; v_gene: TRBV3-1; j_gene: TRBJ2-7; len: 16; abundance: NA; CDR3nt: TGTGCCAGCAGCCCCCCCGGGAACAGGGGAAGGGGCGAGCAGTACTTC; CDR3aa: CASSPPGNRGRGEQYF
d_gene: NA; v_gene: TRBV7-2; j_gene: TRBJ2-5; len: 15; abundance: few; CDR3nt: TGTGCCAGCAGCCCTACCCCCGGCAGACCGGGTACCCAGTACTTC; CDR3aa: CASSPTPGRPGTQYF
d_gene: NA; v_gene: TRBV6-1; j_gene: TRBJ1-2; len: 19; abundance: few; CDR3nt: TGTGCCAGCACTCGAACCACAGGGACCTTACCAAGCCTCAACTATGGCTACACCTTC; CDR3aa: CASTRTTGTLPSLNYGYTF
d_gene: NA; v_gene: TRBV20-1; j_gene: TRBJ2-1; len: 14; abundance: few; CDR3nt: TGCAGTGCAGTGCGCGAACCGGGAAGTAATGAGCAGTTCTTC; CDR3aa: CSAVREPGSNEQFF
d_gene: TRBD2; v_gene: TRBV12-3/TRBV12-4; j_gene: TRBJ2-5; len: 17; abundance: NA; CDR3nt: TGTGCCAGCAGCCCGTTCGCTCGGGGCGGGGGGGAGGAGACCCAGTACTTC; CDR3aa: CASSPFARGGGEETQYF
d_gene: NA; v_gene: TRBV5-1; j_gene: TRBJ1-2; len: 17; abundance: few; CDR3nt: TGCGCCAGCAGCTTGGATGGGGAAGGTTTTTGGCACTATGGCTACACCTTC; CDR3aa: CASSLDGEGFWHYGYTF
d_gene: TRBD2; v_gene: TRBV7-2; j_gene: TRBJ2-7; len: 15; abundance: NA; CDR3nt: TGTGCCAGCAGGGCGGGACTAGCGGACCGCTACGAGCAGTACTTC; CDR3aa: CASRAGLADRYEQYF
d_gene: TRBD2; v_gene: TRBV2; j_gene: TRBJ2-1; len: 13; abundance: few; CDR3nt: TGTGCCAGCGGAAGGACTAGTGTCGATGAGCAGTTCTTC; CDR3aa: CASGRTSVDEQFF
d_gene: NA; v_gene: TRBV19; j_gene: TRBJ1-5; len: 12; abundance: NA; CDR3nt: TGTGCCAGTAGTATCCCGGGTGGGCCCCAGCATTTT; CDR3aa: CASSIPGGPQHF
d_gene: TRBD1; v_gene: TRBV12-3/TRBV12-4; j_gene: TRBJ1-1; len: 13; abundance: NA; CDR3nt: TGTGCCAGCAGACCAACAGGGGGCTCTGAAGCTTTCTTT; CDR3aa: CASRPTGGSEAFF
d_gene: NA; v_gene: TRBV28; j_gene: TRBJ2-7; len: 13; abundance: NA; CDR3nt: TGTGCCGGCAGTTTCCCCGCCCTCTACGAGCAGTACTTC; CDR3aa: CAGSFPALYEQYF
d_gene: NA; v_gene: TRBV5-1; j_gene: TRBJ1-2; len: 15; abundance: NA; CDR3nt: TGCGCCAGCAGCCCGGAGCCGGTCCTCGATACCGGCTACACCTTC; CDR3aa: CASSPEPVLDTGYTF
d_gene: NA; v_gene: TRBV5-1; j_gene: TRBJ1-6; len: 16; abundance: NA; CDR3nt: TGCGCCAGCAGCTGGGGAGACGAGGCCAATAATTCACCCCTCCACTTT; CDR3aa: CASSWGDEANNSPLHF
d_gene: NA; v_gene: TRBV5-1; j_gene: TRBJ1-4; len: 16; abundance: NA; CDR3nt: TGCGCCAGCAGCTTGGAAGGTGTCGGCCTTAATGAAAAACTGTTTTTT; CDR3aa: CASSLEGVGLNEKLFF